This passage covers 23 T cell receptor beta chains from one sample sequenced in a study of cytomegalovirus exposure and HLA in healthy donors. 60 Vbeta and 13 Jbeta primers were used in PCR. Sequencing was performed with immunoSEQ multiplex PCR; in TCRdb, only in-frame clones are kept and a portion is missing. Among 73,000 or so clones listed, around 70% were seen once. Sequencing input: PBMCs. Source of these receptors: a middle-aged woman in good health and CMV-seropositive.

The DNA of the CDR3 is TGCGCCAGTACCGAAGCAGGGGACCTCAATCAGCCCCAGCATTTT. Translated: CASTEAGDLNQPQHF. This chain links TRBV5-1 with TRBJ1-5; D perhaps matches TRBD1 (6 bases). CDR3 length: 15 amino acids. CDR1 and CDR2 from the germline V gene are SGHRS and YFSETQ. With 8 bases removed from V and 3 bases from J, the gap between germline ends came to 18 bases.

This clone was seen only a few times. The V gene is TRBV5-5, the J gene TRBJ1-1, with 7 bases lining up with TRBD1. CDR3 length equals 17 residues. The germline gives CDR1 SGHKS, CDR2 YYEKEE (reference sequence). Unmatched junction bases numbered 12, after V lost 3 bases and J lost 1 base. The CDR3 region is CASSSTPTGFANTEAFF. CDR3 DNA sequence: TGTGCCAGCAGCTCTACCCCGACAGGGTTTGCGAACACTGAAGCTTTCTTT.

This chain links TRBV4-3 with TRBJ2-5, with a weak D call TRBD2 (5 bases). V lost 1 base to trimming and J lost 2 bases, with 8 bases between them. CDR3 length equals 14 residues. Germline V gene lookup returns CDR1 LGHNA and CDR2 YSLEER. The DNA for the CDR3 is TGCGCCAGCAGCCAAGGGACTTCTCAAGAGACCCAGTACTTC. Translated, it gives CASSQGTSQETQYF.

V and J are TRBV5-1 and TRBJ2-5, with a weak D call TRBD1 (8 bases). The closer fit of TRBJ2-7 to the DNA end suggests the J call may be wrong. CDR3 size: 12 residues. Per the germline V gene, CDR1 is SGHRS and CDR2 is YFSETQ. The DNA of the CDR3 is TGCGCCAGCAGGACAGGGGAGGGCGAGCAGTACTTC. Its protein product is CASRTGEGEQYF.

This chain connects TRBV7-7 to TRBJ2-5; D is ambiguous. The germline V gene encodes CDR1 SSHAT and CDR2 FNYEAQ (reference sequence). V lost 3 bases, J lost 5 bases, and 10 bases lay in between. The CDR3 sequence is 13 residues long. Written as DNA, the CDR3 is TGTGCCAGCAGCTTTTCGGGTACGGAGACCCAGTACTTC. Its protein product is CASSFSGTETQYF. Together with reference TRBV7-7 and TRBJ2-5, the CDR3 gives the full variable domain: GAGVSQSPRYKVTKRGQDVTLRCDPISSHATLYWYQQALGQGPEFLTYFNYEAQPDKSGLPSDRFSAERPEGSISTLTIQRTEQRDSAMYRCASSFSGTETQYFGPGTRLLVL.

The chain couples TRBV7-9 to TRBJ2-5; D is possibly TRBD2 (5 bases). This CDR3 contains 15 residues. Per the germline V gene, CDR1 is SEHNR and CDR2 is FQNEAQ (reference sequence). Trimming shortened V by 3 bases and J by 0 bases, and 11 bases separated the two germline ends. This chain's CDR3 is CASSFGGLYQETQYF. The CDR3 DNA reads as TGTGCCAGCAGCTTTGGCGGGCTGTACCAAGAGACCCAGTACTTC.

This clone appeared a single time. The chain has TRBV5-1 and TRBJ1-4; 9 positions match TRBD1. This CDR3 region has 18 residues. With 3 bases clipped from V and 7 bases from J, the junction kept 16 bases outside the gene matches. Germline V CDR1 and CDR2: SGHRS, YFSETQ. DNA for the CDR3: TGCGCCAGCAGCTCGCTCCCGGGACAGGGTGGGCCTGGTGAAAAACTGTTTTTT. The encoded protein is CASSSLPGQGGPGEKLFF.

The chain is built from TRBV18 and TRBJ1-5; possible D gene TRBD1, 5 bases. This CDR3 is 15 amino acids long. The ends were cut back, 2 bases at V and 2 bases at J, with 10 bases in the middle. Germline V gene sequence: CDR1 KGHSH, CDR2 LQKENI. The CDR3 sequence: CASSPDSEGNQPQHF. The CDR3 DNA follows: TGTGCCAGCTCACCAGACAGTGAGGGCAATCAGCCCCAGCATTTT.

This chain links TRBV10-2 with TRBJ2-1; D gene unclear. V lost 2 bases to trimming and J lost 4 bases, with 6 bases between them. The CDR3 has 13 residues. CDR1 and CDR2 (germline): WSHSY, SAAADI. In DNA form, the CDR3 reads TGCGCCAGCAGTGAGGGAGTTTACAATGAGCAGTTCTTC. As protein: CASSEGVYNEQFF.

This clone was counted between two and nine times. CDR3 nucleotide sequence: TGTGCCAGCAGTTTGGCCGGGGGTACATATGGCTACACCTTC. As protein: CASSLAGGTYGYTF. The rearrangement links TRBV27 to TRBJ1-2, with D maybe TRBD1 (5 bases). The CDR3 has 14 residues. Germline-derived CDR1 and CDR2 are MNHEY and SMNVEV (reference sequence). V was pared by 3 bases and J by 5 bases, with 13 bases between.

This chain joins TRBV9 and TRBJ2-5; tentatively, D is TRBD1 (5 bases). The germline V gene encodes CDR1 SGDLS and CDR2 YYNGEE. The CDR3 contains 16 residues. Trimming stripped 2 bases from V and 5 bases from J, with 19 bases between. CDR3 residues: CASSVLADPGQETQYF. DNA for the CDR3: TGTGCCAGCAGCGTTTTGGCGGACCCAGGGCAGGAGACCCAGTACTTC.

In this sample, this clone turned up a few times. The CDR3 bases are TGTGCCAGCAATACGGGAGCCACCGGCTACGAGCAGTACTTC. It translates to CASNTGATGYEQYF. This sequence joins TRBV27 and TRBJ2-7, with TRBD2 as a possible D gene (6 bases). The V end was cut by 7 bases, the J end by 3 bases, with 16 bases between. This CDR3 is built from 14 residues. Germline CDR1 reads MNHEY; CDR2 reads SMNVEV (reference sequence).

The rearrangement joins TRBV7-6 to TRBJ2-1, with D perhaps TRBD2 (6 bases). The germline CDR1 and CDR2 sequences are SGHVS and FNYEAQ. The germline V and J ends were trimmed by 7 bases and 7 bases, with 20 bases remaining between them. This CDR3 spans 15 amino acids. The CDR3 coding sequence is TGTGCCAGCACCACGATGGGGGGTATTAAGAATGAGCAGTTCTTC. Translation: CASTTMGGIKNEQFF.

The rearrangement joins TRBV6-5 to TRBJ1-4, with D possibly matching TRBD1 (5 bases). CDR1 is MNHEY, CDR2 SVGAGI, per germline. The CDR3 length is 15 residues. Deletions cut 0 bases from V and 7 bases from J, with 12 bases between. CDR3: CASSYSGLEGEKLFF. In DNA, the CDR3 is TGTGCCAGCAGTTACTCGGGGCTAGAAGGTGAAAAACTGTTTTTT.

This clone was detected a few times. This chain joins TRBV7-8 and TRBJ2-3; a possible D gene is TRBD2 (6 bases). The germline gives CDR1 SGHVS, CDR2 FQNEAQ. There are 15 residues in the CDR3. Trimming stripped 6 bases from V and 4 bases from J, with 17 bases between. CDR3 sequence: CASRTGTLVADTQYF. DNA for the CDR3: TGTGCCAGCAGGACTGGGACTTTAGTGGCAGATACGCAGTATTTT. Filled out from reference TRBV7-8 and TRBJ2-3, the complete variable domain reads GAGVSQSPRYKVAKRGQDVALRCDPISGHVSLFWYQQALGQGPEFLTYFQNEAQLDKSGLPSDRFFAERPEGSVSTLKIQRTQQEDSAVYLCASRTGTLVADTQYFGPGTRLTVL.

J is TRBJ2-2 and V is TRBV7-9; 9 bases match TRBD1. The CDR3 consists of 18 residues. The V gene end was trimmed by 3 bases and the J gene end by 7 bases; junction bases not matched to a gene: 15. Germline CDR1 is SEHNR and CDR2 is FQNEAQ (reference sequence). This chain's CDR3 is CASSFRRGGTGSGGELFF. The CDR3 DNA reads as TGTGCCAGCAGCTTCCGTCGTGGGGGGACAGGGTCTGGCGGGGAGCTGTTTTTT.

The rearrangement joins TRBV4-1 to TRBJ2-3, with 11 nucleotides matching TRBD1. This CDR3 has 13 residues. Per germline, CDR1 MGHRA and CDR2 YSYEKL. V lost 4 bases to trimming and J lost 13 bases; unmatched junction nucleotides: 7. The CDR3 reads CASSLDRGRDEYF. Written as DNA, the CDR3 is TGCGCCAGCAGCCTGGACAGGGGGCGGGATGAGTATTTT.

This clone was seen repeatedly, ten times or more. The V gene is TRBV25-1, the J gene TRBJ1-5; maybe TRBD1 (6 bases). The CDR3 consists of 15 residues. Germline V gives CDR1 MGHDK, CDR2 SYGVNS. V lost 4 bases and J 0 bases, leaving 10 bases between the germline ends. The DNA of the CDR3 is TGTGCCAGCAGTGGGACAGCCGATAGCAATCAGCCCCAGCATTTT. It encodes CASSGTADSNQPQHF. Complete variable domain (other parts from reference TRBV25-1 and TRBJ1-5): EADIYQTPRYLVIGTGKKITLECSQTMGHDKMYWYQQDPGMELHLIHYSYGVNSTEKGDLSSESTVSRIRTEHFPLTLESARPSHTSQYLCASSGTADSNQPQHFGDGTRLSIL.

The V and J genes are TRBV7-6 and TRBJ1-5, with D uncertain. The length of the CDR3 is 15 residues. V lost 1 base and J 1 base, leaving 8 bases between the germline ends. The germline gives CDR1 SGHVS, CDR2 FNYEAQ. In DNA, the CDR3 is TGTGCCAGCAGCTTAGTCTCGGGAAGCAATCAGCCCCAGCATTTT. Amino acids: CASSLVSGSNQPQHF.

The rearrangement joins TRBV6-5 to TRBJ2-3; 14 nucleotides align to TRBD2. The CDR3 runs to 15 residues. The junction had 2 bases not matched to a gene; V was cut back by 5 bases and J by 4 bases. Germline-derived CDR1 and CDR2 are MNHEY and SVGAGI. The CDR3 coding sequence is TGTGCCAGCAGTCGACTAGCGGGGGGGTCAGATACGCAGTATTTT. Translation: CASSRLAGGSDTQYF.

The DNA for the CDR3 is TGTGCCAGCAGCCAGGGACAGGGGGGAAACATTCAGTACTTC. Encoded protein: CASSQGQGGNIQYF. The rearrangement links TRBV28 to TRBJ2-4, with 11 bases that match TRBD1. V lost 6 bases to trimming and J lost 6 bases; unmatched junction nucleotides: 4. The germline gives CDR1 MDHEN, CDR2 SYDVKM. The CDR3 loop spans 14 amino acids. The full variable domain, with the rest looked up from reference TRBV28 and TRBJ2-4, is DVKVTQSSRYLVKRTGEKVFLECVQDMDHENMFWYRQDPGLGLRLIYFSYDVKMKEKGDIPEGYSVSREKKERFSLILESASTNQTSMYLCASSQGQGGNIQYFGAGTRLSVL.

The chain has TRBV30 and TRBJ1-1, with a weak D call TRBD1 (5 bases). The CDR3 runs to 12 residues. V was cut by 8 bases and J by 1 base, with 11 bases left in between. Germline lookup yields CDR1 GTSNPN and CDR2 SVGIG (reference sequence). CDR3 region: CANDRSNTEAFF. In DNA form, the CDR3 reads TGTGCCAATGACAGATCGAACACTGAAGCTTTCTTT.

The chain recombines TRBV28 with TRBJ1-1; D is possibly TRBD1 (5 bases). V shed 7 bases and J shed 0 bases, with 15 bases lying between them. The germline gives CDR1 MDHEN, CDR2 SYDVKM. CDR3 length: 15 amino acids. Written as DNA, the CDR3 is TGTGCCAGCATCTCTGTCGGGGGTATGAACACTGAAGCTTTCTTT. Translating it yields CASISVGGMNTEAFF. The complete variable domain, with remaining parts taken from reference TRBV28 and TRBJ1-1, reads DVKVTQSSRYLVKRTGEKVFLECVQDMDHENMFWYRQDPGLGLRLIYFSYDVKMKEKGDIPEGYSVSREKKERFSLILESASTNQTSMYLCASISVGGMNTEAFFGQGTRLTVV.